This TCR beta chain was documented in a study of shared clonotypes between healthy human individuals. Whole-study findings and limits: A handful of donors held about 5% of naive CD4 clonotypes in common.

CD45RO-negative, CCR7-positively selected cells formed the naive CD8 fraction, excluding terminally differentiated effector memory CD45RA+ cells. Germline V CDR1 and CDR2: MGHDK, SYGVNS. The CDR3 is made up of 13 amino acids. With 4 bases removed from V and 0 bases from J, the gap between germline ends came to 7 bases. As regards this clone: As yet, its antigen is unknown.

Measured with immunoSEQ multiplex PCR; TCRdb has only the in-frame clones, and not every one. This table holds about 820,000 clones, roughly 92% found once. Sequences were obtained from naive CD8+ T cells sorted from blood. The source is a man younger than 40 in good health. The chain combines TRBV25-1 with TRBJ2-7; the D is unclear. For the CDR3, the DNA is TGTGCCAGCAGTGTAGGGATCTCCTACGAGCAGTACTTC. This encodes CASSVGISYEQYF.